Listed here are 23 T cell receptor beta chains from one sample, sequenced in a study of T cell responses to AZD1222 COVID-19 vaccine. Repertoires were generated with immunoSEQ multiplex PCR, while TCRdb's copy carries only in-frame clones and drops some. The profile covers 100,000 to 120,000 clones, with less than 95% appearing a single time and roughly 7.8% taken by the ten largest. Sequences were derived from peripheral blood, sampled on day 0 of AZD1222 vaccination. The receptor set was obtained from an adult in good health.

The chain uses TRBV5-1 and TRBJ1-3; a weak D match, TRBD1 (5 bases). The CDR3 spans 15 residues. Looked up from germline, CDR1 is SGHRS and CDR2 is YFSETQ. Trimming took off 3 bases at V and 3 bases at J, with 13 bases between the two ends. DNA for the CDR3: TGCGCCAGCAGCTCTGCGGGGCAGGTTGGAAACACCATATATTTT. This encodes CASSSAGQVGNTIYF.

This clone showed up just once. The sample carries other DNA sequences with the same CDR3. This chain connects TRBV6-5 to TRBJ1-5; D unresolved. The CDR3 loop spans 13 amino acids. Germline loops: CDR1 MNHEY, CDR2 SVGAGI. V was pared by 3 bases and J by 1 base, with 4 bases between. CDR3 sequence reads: CASSYGSNQPQHF. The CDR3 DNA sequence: TGTGCCAGCAGTTATGGCAGCAATCAGCCCCAGCATTTT.

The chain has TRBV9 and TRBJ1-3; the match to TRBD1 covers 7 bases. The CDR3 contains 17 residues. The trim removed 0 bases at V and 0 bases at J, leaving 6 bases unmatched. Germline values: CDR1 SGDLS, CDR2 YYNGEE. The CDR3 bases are TGTGCCAGCAGCGTAGTGGGACAGAGCCTCTCTGGAAACACCATATATTTT. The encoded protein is CASSVVGQSLSGNTIYF.

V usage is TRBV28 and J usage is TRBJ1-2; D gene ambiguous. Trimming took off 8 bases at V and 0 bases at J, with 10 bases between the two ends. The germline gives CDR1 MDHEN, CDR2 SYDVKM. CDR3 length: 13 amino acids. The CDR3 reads CASHGIANYGYTF. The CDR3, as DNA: TGTGCCAGCCACGGGATAGCTAACTATGGCTACACCTTC.

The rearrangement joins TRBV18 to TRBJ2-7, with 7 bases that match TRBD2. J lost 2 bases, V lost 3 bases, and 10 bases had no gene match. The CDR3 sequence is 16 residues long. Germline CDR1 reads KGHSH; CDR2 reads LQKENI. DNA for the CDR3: TGTGCCAGCTCACCCGCCCCTGGCGGGGGTGCCTACGAGCAGTACTTC. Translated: CASSPAPGGGAYEQYF.

The CDR3 protein is CATSDQTSGGARVTQYF. The CDR3 DNA sequence: TGTGCCACCAGTGATCAAACTAGCGGGGGGGCCCGTGTTACGCAGTATTTT. The chain has TRBV24-1 and TRBJ2-3; 13 bases agree with TRBD2. The CDR3 spans 17 residues. V shed 3 bases and J 8 bases; nucleotides not matched to a gene: 10. CDR1 and CDR2 from the germline V gene are KGHDR and SFDVKD.

The CDR3 is CASSPLAVPLHF. In nucleotides, the CDR3 is TGTGCCAGCAGTCCCCTGGCAGTGCCCCTCCACTTT. The V call is TRBV12-3 or TRBV12-4, the J call TRBJ1-6; D is unresolved. Trimming left V 5 bases short and J 13 bases short, with 12 bases between. CDR3 size: 12 residues.

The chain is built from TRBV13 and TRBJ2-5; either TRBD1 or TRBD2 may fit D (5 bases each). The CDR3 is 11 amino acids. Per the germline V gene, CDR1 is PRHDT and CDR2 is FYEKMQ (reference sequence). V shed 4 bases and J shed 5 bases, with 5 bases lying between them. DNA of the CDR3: TGTGCCAGCAGCTGGGGGGAGACCCAGTACTTC. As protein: CASSWGETQYF.

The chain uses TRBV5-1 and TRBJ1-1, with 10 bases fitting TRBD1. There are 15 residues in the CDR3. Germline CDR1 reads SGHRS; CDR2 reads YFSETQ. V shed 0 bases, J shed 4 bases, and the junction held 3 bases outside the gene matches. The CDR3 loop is CASSLAGQGSTEAFF. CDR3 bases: TGCGCCAGCAGCTTGGCGGGACAGGGGAGCACTGAAGCTTTCTTT.

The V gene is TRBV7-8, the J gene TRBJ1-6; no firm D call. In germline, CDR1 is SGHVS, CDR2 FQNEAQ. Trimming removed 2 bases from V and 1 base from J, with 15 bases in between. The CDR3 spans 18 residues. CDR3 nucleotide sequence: TGTGCCAGCAGCTTAAGGTCCTGGGGAGAGTCCTATAATTCACCCCTCCACTTT. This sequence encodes CASSLRSWGESYNSPLHF.

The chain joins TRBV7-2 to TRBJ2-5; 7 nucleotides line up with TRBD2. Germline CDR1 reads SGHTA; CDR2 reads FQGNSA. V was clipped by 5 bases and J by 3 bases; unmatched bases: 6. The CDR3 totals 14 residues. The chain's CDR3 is CASSPFGGKETQYF. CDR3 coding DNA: TGTGCCAGCAGCCCCTTCGGGGGGAAAGAGACCCAGTACTTC.

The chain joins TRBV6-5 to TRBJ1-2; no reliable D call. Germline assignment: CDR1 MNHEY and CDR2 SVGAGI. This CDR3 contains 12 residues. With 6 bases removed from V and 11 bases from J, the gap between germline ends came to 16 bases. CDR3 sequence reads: CASSQSPGSYTF. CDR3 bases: TGTGCCAGCAGCCAATCCCCAGGATCTTACACCTTC.

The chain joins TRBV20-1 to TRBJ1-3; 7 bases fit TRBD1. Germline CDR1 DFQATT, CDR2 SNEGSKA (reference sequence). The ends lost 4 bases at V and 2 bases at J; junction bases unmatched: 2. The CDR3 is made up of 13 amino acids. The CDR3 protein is CSAIDRAGNTIYF. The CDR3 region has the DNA TGCAGTGCTATTGACAGGGCTGGAAACACCATATATTTT.

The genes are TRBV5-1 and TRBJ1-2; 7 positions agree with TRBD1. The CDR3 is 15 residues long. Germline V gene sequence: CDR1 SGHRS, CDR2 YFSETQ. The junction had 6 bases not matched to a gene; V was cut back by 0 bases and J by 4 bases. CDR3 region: CASSLEGGSSYGYTF. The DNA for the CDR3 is TGCGCCAGCAGCTTGGAAGGGGGCTCCAGCTATGGCTACACCTTC.

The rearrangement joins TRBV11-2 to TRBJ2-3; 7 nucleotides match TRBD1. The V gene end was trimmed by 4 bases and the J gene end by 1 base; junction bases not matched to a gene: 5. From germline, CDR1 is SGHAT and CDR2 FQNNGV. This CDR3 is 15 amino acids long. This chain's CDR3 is CASSSTGYCTDTQYF. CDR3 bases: TGTGCCAGCAGCTCGACAGGGTACTGCACAGATACGCAGTATTTT.

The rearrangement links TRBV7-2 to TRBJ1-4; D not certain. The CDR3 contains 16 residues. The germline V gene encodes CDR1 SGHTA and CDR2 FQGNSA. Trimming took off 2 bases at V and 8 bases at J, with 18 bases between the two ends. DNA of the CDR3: TGTGCCAGCAGCTTAACGACCTCCACCCCCTTGGAAAAACTGTTTTTT. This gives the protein CASSLTTSTPLEKLFF.

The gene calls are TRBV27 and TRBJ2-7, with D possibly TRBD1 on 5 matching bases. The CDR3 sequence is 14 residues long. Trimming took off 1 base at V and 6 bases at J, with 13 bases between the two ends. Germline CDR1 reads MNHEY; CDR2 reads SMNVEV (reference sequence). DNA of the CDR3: TGTGCCAGCAGTTTATATGGGGCTTCGGGCGAGCAGTACTTC. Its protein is CASSLYGASGEQYF.

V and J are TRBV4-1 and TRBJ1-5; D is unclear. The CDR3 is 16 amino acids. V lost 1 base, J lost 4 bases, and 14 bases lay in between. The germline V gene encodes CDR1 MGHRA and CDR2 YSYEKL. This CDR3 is CASSQGKSSRNQPQHF. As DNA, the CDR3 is TGCGCCAGCAGCCAAGGAAAAAGCTCACGTAATCAGCCCCAGCATTTT.

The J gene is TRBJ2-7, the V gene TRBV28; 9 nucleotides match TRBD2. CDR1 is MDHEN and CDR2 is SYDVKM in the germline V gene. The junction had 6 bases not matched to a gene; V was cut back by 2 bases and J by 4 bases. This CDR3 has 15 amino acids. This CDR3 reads CASSLPLAGLYEQYF. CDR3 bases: TGTGCCAGCAGTTTACCGCTAGCGGGGTTATACGAGCAGTACTTC.

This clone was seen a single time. The CDR3 nucleotides read TGTGCCAGCAGCGGGGGGGACCTCTGGAACACTGAAGCTTTCTTT. Protein product: CASSGGDLWNTEAFF. The chain recombines TRBV7-9 with TRBJ1-1, with D possibly TRBD1 on 5 matching bases. Germline lookup yields CDR1 SEHNR and CDR2 FQNEAQ (reference sequence). V dropped 5 bases and J dropped 1 base, with 14 bases sitting between them. This CDR3 region has 15 residues.

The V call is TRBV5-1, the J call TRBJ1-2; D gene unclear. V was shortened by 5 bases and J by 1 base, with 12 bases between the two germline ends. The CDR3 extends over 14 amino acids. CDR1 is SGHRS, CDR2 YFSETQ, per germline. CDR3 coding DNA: TGCGCCAGCAGATCAACGGACGTTAACTATGGCTACACCTTC. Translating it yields CASRSTDVNYGYTF.

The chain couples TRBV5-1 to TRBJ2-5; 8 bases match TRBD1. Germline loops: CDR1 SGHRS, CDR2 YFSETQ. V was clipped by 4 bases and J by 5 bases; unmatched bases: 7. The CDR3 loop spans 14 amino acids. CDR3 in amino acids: CASSVDRGGETQYF. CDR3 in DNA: TGCGCCAGCAGCGTAGACAGGGGCGGTGAGACCCAGTACTTC.

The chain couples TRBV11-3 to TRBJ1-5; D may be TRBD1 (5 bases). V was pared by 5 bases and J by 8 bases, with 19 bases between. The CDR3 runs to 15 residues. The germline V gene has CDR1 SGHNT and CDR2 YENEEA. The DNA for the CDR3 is TGTGCCAGCAGCCCGGGGACCGACCAAGGGGAGCCCCAGCATTTT. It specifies CASSPGTDQGEPQHF.